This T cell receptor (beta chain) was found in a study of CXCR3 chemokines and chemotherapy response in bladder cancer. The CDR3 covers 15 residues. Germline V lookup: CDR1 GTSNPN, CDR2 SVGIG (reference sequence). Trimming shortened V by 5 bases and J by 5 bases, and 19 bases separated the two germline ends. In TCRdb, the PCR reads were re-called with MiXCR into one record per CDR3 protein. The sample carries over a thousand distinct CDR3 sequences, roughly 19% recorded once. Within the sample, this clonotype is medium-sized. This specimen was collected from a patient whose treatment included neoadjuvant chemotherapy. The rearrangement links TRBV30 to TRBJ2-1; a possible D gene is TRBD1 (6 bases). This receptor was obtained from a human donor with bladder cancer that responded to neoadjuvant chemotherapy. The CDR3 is CAWSQGGSFHNEQFF. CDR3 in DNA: TGTGCCTGGTCCCAAGGGGGATCCTTCCACAATGAGCAGTTCTTC.